This passage covers 27 T cell receptor beta chains from one sample sequenced in a study of early T cells in non-severe SARS-CoV-2 infection. Each CDR3 protein gets one entry after TCRdb re-called the 5' RACE reads with MiXCR. Among 95,000 to 110,000 distinct CDR3 sequences, over 8.5% were seen once, and the ten largest hold under 9%. Sequenced: whole blood. The receptors derive from an adult who was a healthcare worker with PCR-confirmed SARS-CoV-2 infection or an uninfected control (not recorded which).

This rearrangement joins TRBV28 to TRBJ1-2; D not resolved. The germline V gene has CDR1 MDHEN and CDR2 SYDVKM. The CDR3 extends over 12 amino acids. V was cut by 2 bases and J by 8 bases, with 9 bases left in between. The CDR3: CASSLRASGYTF. The CDR3 nucleotides are TGTGCCAGCAGTTTACGGGCTTCAGGCTACACCTTC.

This clonotype was counted between two and nine times. The rearrangement uses TRBV7-9 and TRBJ2-1; maybe TRBD2 (6 bases). V shed 0 bases and J shed 3 bases, with 9 bases lying between them. Per the germline V gene, CDR1 is SEHNR and CDR2 is FQNEAQ (reference sequence). CDR3 length equals 15 residues. The CDR3 region is CASSLARGVYNEQFF. CDR3 sequence (DNA): TGTGCCAGCAGCTTAGCGCGCGGGGTCTACAATGAGCAGTTCTTC.

This clonotype has a single count. The chain carries TRBV28 and TRBJ1-5, with D possibly being TRBD1 (6 bases). V was shortened by 3 bases and J by 7 bases, with 13 bases between the two germline ends. The length of the CDR3 is 14 residues. CDR1 is MDHEN, CDR2 SYDVKM, per germline. The CDR3 spells CASSFLQGEQPQHF. CDR3 DNA sequence: TGTGCCAGCAGTTTCTTACAGGGAGAACAGCCCCAGCATTTT.

This sequence joins TRBV2 and TRBJ2-1; 11 nucleotides line up with TRBD1. Germline lookup yields CDR1 SNHLY and CDR2 FYNNEI. Trimming cost V 8 bases and J 6 bases; bases outside gene matches: 18. The CDR3 extends over 18 amino acids. The CDR3 loop is CASYEYPSTGTGGNEQFF. The DNA for the CDR3 is TGTGCCAGCTATGAGTACCCTTCTACCGGGACAGGGGGCAATGAGCAGTTCTTC.

This clonotype has more than one count but fewer than ten. The rearrangement uses TRBV29-1 and TRBJ1-2, with unresolved D. This CDR3 has 11 amino acids. Trimming took 6 bases from V and 1 from J, leaving 6 bases between them. Germline V gene lookup returns CDR1 SQVTM and CDR2 ANQGSEA. CDR3 sequence reads: CSVAFNYGYTF. Written as DNA, the CDR3 is TGCAGCGTCGCTTTTAACTATGGCTACACCTTC.

The table lists this clonotype with a few counts. The chain links TRBV2 to TRBJ2-1, with D possibly TRBD2 on 5 matching bases. Trimming pared 0 bases from V and 1 base from J, leaving 7 bases between. CDR3 size: 15 residues. Germline V CDR1 and CDR2: SNHLY, FYNNEI. This CDR3 reads CASSEALVSYNEQFF. In DNA form, the CDR3 reads TGTGCCAGCAGTGAAGCACTAGTATCCTACAATGAGCAGTTCTTC.

This clonotype was seen ten or more times. The rearrangement uses TRBV2 and TRBJ1-5, with D unclear. The CDR3 runs to 12 residues. V was shortened by 2 bases and J by 3 bases, with 2 bases between the two germline ends. Looked up from germline, CDR1 is SNHLY and CDR2 is FYNNEI. The DNA for the CDR3 is TGTGCCAGCAGTGAATCCAATCAGCCCCAGCATTTT. It translates to CASSESNQPQHF.

This clonotype was seen ten or more times. The J gene is TRBJ2-5, the V gene TRBV25-1; D may correspond to TRBD1 or TRBD2 (7 bases each). The germline gives CDR1 MGHDK, CDR2 SYGVNS. The CDR3 length is 13 residues. V gave up 4 bases and J gave up 4 bases, with 10 bases separating them. The CDR3 loop reads CASSAGGVETQYF. The CDR3 bases are TGTGCCAGCAGTGCAGGGGGGGTAGAGACCCAGTACTTC.

There are a few counts of this clonotype. The chain has TRBV20-1 and TRBJ1-2; 9 nucleotides align to TRBD1. The V and J ends lost 3 bases and 4 bases, in that order; junction bases with no gene match: 3. This CDR3 contains 13 residues. Germline CDR1 DFQATT, CDR2 SNEGSKA (reference sequence). The CDR3 nucleotides are TGCAGTGCTAGTACAGGGGGCTCCTATGGCTACACCTTC. Its translation is CSASTGGSYGYTF.

A few counts support this clonotype. V usage is TRBV7-2 and J usage is TRBJ2-7; no clear D. The CDR3 is 13 amino acids. Germline CDR1 and CDR2: SGHTA and FQGNSA. Between the trimmed V and J ends, which lost 5 bases and 2 bases, there was a span of 10 bases. CDR3 DNA: TGTGCCAGCAGCGGTGGGCCTCCCTACGAGCAGTACTTC. Protein sequence: CASSGGPPYEQYF.

This clonotype was counted ten times or more. The chain couples TRBV12-3 or TRBV12-4 to TRBJ2-2; no firm D call. Trimming cost V 2 bases and J 2 bases, with 6 bases left between them. The length of the CDR3 is 14 residues. This CDR3 reads CASSLFSNTGELFF. The CDR3 DNA is TGTGCCAGCAGTTTATTCTCTAACACCGGGGAGCTGTTTTTT.

Only a few counts were recorded for this clonotype. The chain has TRBV20-1 and TRBJ2-3; the D call may be TRBD1 or TRBD2 (6 bases each). Trimming cost V 3 bases and J 3 bases, with 10 bases left between them. Germline V gene lookup returns CDR1 DFQATT and CDR2 SNEGSKA (reference sequence). The CDR3 loop spans 13 amino acids. CDR3 loop: CSASGGLTDTQYF. Written as DNA, the CDR3 is TGCAGTGCTAGTGGGGGGCTGACAGATACGCAGTATTTT.

In its sample, this clonotype was seen many times. The V call is TRBV7-9, the J call TRBJ2-1; D remains ambiguous. CDR3 length equals 12 residues. CDR1 and CDR2 (germline): SEHNR, FQNEAQ (reference sequence). Trimming left V 0 bases short and J 11 bases short, with 8 bases between. CDR3 protein: CASSLAELKQFF. Written as DNA, the CDR3 is TGTGCCAGCAGCTTAGCGGAGTTAAAGCAGTTCTTC.

The table lists this clonotype with many counts. The gene calls are TRBV29-1 and TRBJ2-3; D may be TRBD1 (5 bases). The V end was cut by 3 bases, the J end by 5 bases, with 12 bases between. Germline-derived CDR1 and CDR2 are SQVTM and ANQGSEA. This CDR3 spans 13 amino acids. The CDR3 region has the DNA TGCAGCGTTGAGGGGCAGTTGGGAGATACGCAGTATTTT. Its translation: CSVEGQLGDTQYF.

There are a few counts of this clonotype. CDR3: CASSRGLAGLNIQYF. The CDR3 nucleotides read TGTGCCAGCAGCCGCGGACTAGCGGGGTTAAACATTCAGTACTTC. V usage is TRBV28 and J usage is TRBJ2-4; 12 bases fit TRBD2. CDR1 is MDHEN and CDR2 is SYDVKM in the germline V gene. The length of the CDR3 is 15 residues. Trimming took 6 bases from V and 6 from J; bases not matched to a gene: 6.

This chain connects TRBV18 to TRBJ2-1; 11 positions match TRBD2. The CDR3 length is 16 residues. Germline CDR1 is KGHSH and CDR2 is LQKENI. The J segment lost 5 bases and the V segment lost 0 bases, leaving 3 bases of the junction unmatched. The CDR3 DNA reads as TGTGCCAGCTCACCACCCGGGACTAGCGGAAACAATGAGCAGTTCTTC. It specifies CASSPPGTSGNNEQFF.

The genes are TRBV5-4 and TRBJ2-4; 9 nucleotides line up with TRBD1. Germline assignment: CDR1 SGHNT and CDR2 YYREEE (reference sequence). The junction had 3 bases not matched to a gene; V was cut back by 2 bases and J by 6 bases. The CDR3 is made up of 14 amino acids. CDR3 sequence (DNA): TGTGCCAGCAGCTTAACAGGGGGCGGAAACATTCAGTACTTC. Its protein is CASSLTGGGNIQYF.

This clonotype was counted only a few times. This chain uses TRBV28 with TRBJ1-5; D remains ambiguous. Trimming took 7 bases from V and 1 from J, leaving 2 bases between them. This CDR3 contains 11 residues. The V gene's germline CDR1 is MDHEN and CDR2 SYDVKM. CDR3 sequence: CASTSNQPQHF. In DNA form, the CDR3 reads TGTGCCAGCACGAGCAATCAGCCCCAGCATTTT.

This clonotype appeared a few times. The chain has TRBV29-1 and TRBJ2-5; either TRBD1 or TRBD2 may supply D (5 bases each). This CDR3 region has 12 residues. CDR1 and CDR2 from the germline V gene are SQVTM and ANQGSEA. Between the trimmed V and J ends, which lost 7 bases and 2 bases, there was a span of 11 bases. In DNA, the CDR3 is TGCAGCGCGGCTTGGGGGCAAGAGACCCAGTACTTC. This gives the protein CSAAWGQETQYF.

In this sample, this clonotype turned up many times. The chain recombines TRBV20-1 with TRBJ2-7; possible D gene TRBD2, 5 bases. This CDR3 is 15 amino acids long. CDR1 is DFQATT, CDR2 SNEGSKA, per germline (reference sequence). The ends were cut back, 1 base at V and 0 bases at J, with 13 bases in the middle. CDR3 residues: CSARGSKRPSYEQYF. The CDR3 bases are TGCAGTGCTAGAGGATCGAAGCGGCCCTCCTACGAGCAGTACTTC.

This clonotype was counted a few times. CDR3 sequence reads: CASSSGTSGRYEQFF. As DNA, the CDR3 is TGTGCCAGCAGCTCCGGGACTAGCGGTAGATACGAGCAGTTCTTC. The chain joins TRBV6-2 or TRBV6-3 to TRBJ2-1; 11 nucleotides align to TRBD2. The CDR3 covers 15 residues. Per the germline V gene, CDR1 is MNHEY and CDR2 is SVGEGT. Trimming took 6 bases from V and 10 from J; bases not matched to a gene: 11.

In its sample, this clonotype was seen many times. J is TRBJ1-1 and V is TRBV19, with 11 bases matching TRBD1. The V and J ends lost 6 bases and 12 bases, in that order; junction bases with no gene match: 6. Germline CDR1 LNHDA, CDR2 SQIVND (reference sequence). The CDR3 consists of 12 residues. The CDR3 bases are TGTGCCAGTAGACCCGGACAGGGGGCGTCTTTCTTT. Its translation: CASRPGQGASFF. The whole variable domain, remainder taken from reference TRBV19 and TRBJ1-1, is DGGITQSPKYLFRKEGQNVTLSCEQNLNHDAMYWYRQDPGQGLRLIYYSQIVNDFQKGDIAEGYSVSREKKESFPLTVTSAQKNPTAFYLCASRPGQGASFFGQGTRLTVV.

This clonotype was detected only a few times. The chain joins TRBV5-1 to TRBJ2-5, with D possibly TRBD2 on 6 matching bases. Trimming left V 0 bases short and J 0 bases short, with 9 bases between. Germline CDR1 is SGHRS and CDR2 is YFSETQ. CDR3 length: 15 amino acids. CDR3 residues: CASSLGLADQETQYF. In DNA form, the CDR3 reads TGCGCCAGCAGCTTGGGTTTAGCGGACCAAGAGACCCAGTACTTC.

CDR3 residues: CASSVGGSSYNSPLHF. Written as DNA, the CDR3 is TGTGCCAGCAGCGTTGGAGGAAGCTCCTATAATTCACCCCTCCACTTT. The chain recombines TRBV9 with TRBJ1-6, with D hard to call. Germline-derived CDR1 and CDR2 are SGDLS and YYNGEE. The CDR3 runs to 16 residues. Trimming cost V 2 bases and J 0 bases, with 9 bases left between them.

This sequence joins TRBV18 and TRBJ2-4; either TRBD1 or TRBD2 may fit D (5 bases each). This CDR3 is 19 amino acids long. V lost 5 bases and J 0 bases, leaving 23 bases between the germline ends. CDR1 KGHSH and CDR2 LQKENI come from the germline V gene. The CDR3 DNA follows: TGTGCCAGCTCATCACGGGGATTGATGCAGGGCGTAGCCAAAAACATTCAGTACTTC. This encodes CASSSRGLMQGVAKNIQYF.

This clonotype was recorded at least ten times. The CDR3: CASSLQDREFGGNTIYF. In DNA form, the CDR3 reads TGTGCCAGCAGCTTGCAAGACAGGGAGTTCGGTGGAAACACCATATATTTT. The V call is TRBV5-6, the J call TRBJ1-3; 7 bases fit TRBD1. The V segment lost 1 base and the J segment 3 bases; nucleotides outside the gene matches: 10. Germline CDR1 reads SGHDT; CDR2 reads YYEEEE. The CDR3 consists of 17 residues.

The chain joins TRBV7-8 to TRBJ2-3; 11 bases match TRBD2. The CDR3 sequence is 16 residues long. Looked up from germline, CDR1 is SGHVS and CDR2 is FQNEAQ. Trimming cost V 3 bases and J 6 bases; bases outside gene matches: 8. The CDR3 DNA is TGTGCCAGCAGCTTGACTAGACTAGCGGGATCTGATACGCAGTATTTT. This encodes CASSLTRLAGSDTQYF.